The 16 T cell receptor beta chains reported below all come from one sample, sequenced in a study of shared clonotypes between healthy human individuals. This table comes from immunoSEQ multiplex PCR, and its TCRdb copy is limited to in-frame clones, with some not included. The sample consists of about 2.5 million clones, about nine tenths of them appearing once. Sample: naive CD4+ T cells from PBMCs. Indicated subset: CD45RA+ positively selected. The receptors come from a man aged 18 to 30 in good health. Some clones in this sample may be carry-over from other donors' samples.

CDR3 bases: TGTGCCAGCAGTGAAGAGTTGGGGCCCCTCGGCACTGAAGCTTTCTTT. Residues: CASSEELGPLGTEAFF. The chain joins TRBV2 to TRBJ1-1; possibly TRBD1 for D (5 bases). The CDR3 runs 16 residues. Germline CDR1 reads SNHLY; CDR2 reads FYNNEI. Trimming stripped 1 base from V and 4 bases from J, with 16 bases between.

The J gene is TRBJ2-1, the V gene TRBV10-2; D is unresolved. Per the germline V gene, CDR1 is WSHSY and CDR2 is SAAADI. This CDR3 comprises 17 residues. Between the trimmed V and J ends, which lost 4 bases and 5 bases, there was a span of 21 bases. DNA for the CDR3: TGCGCCAGCAGTGCTAAACAATTCCTTAACGCGGACAATGAGCAGTTCTTC. This translates into CASSAKQFLNADNEQFF.

This chain connects TRBV5-1 to TRBJ1-3; no reliable D call. Germline CDR1 reads SGHRS; CDR2 reads YFSETQ. Trimming removed 2 bases at V and 1 base at J, with 13 bases between. CDR3 length equals 16 residues. The DNA of the CDR3 is TGCGCCAGCAGCTTCGAGTTTACGGGGTCTGGAAACACCATATATTTT. Encoded protein: CASSFEFTGSGNTIYF. Complete variable domain (other parts from reference TRBV5-1 and TRBJ1-3): KAGVTQTPRYLIKTRGQQVTLSCSPISGHRSVSWYQQTPGQGLQFLFEYFSETQRNKGNFPGRFSGRQFSNSRSEMNVSTLELGDSALYLCASSFEFTGSGNTIYFGEGSWLTVV.

CDR3 in amino acids: CASSEDVRARSNYGYTF. The DNA of the CDR3 is TGTGCCAGCAGTGAAGACGTCCGGGCCAGATCTAACTATGGCTACACCTTC. The chain recombines TRBV6-1 with TRBJ1-2, with D hard to call. The CDR3 spans 17 residues. With 1 base removed from V and 0 bases from J, the gap between germline ends came to 15 bases. Germline CDR1 is MNHNS and CDR2 is SASEGT.

As to this clone: The same CDR3 can be traced to other DNA sequences in this sample. This chain's CDR3 is CASSRRGRIYNEQFF. The DNA for the CDR3 is TGTGCCAGCAGCCGTCGGGGCAGAATATACAATGAGCAGTTCTTC. J is TRBJ2-1 and V is TRBV5-6; D possibly matches TRBD1 or TRBD2 (5 bases each). CDR1 is SGHDT and CDR2 is YYEEEE in the germline V gene. V shed 4 bases and J shed 4 bases, with 15 bases lying between them. The CDR3 totals 15 residues.

CDR3 sequence: CASSLAPLTGNEQFF. The CDR3 DNA reads as TGCGCCAGCAGCTTGGCGCCGCTAACAGGGAATGAGCAGTTCTTC. The V gene is TRBV5-1, the J gene TRBJ2-1, with TRBD1 as a possible D gene (6 bases). The CDR3 extends over 15 amino acids. Per germline, CDR1 SGHRS and CDR2 YFSETQ. V lost 0 bases and J lost 7, with 14 bases in between.

The chain has TRBV28 and TRBJ2-7; D is possibly TRBD1 (7 bases). The V gene's germline CDR1 is MDHEN and CDR2 SYDVKM. The CDR3 runs 15 residues. V lost 6 bases and J lost 0, with 15 bases in between. Here the CDR3 DNA reads TGTGCCAGCAGGCGGGACAGTTCGAGCTCCTACGAGCAGTACTTC. Protein product: CASRRDSSSSYEQYF.

The gene calls are TRBV2 and TRBJ2-2; D is possibly TRBD2 (7 bases). CDR1 and CDR2 from the germline V gene are SNHLY and FYNNEI. The CDR3 loop spans 16 amino acids. The V gene lost 4 bases and the J gene lost 3 bases, with 15 bases spanning the gap. The CDR3 protein is CASSAWGRGYTGELFF. The CDR3 DNA sequence: TGTGCCAGCAGTGCTTGGGGGCGGGGGTACACCGGGGAGCTGTTTTTT. Supplemented by reference TRBV2 and TRBJ2-2, the full variable domain reads EPEVTQTPSHQVTQMGQEVILRCVPISNHLYFYWYRQILGQKVEFLVSFYNNEISEKSEIFDDQFSVERPDGSNFTLKIRSTKLEDSAMYFCASSAWGRGYTGELFFGEGSRLTVL.

The gene calls are TRBV18 and TRBJ2-1, with D maybe TRBD1 (5 bases). Germline CDR1 is KGHSH and CDR2 is LQKENI. The CDR3 consists of 17 residues. The germline V and J ends were trimmed by 8 bases and 0 bases, with 20 bases remaining between them. The CDR3: CASPAQGGGSSYNEQFF. CDR3 bases: TGTGCCAGCCCTGCCCAGGGCGGCGGTAGCTCCTACAATGAGCAGTTCTTC.

The chain joins TRBV29-1 to TRBJ2-5; 9 nucleotides agree with TRBD1. Germline V CDR1 and CDR2: SQVTM, ANQGSEA. Germline trimming cut 4 bases from V and 3 bases from J; bases unmatched to any gene: 6. There are 14 residues in the CDR3. The CDR3 is CSVAPTGGKETQYF. CDR3 bases: TGCAGCGTTGCCCCCACAGGGGGCAAAGAGACCCAGTACTTC.

The chain employs TRBV2 and TRBJ2-4, with D tentatively TRBD1 or TRBD2 (5 bases each). The CDR3 extends over 15 amino acids. Germline V CDR1 and CDR2: SNHLY, FYNNEI. Deletions cut 6 bases from V and 4 bases from J, with 16 bases between. This CDR3 is CASRAGRVTKNIQYF. CDR3 DNA sequence: TGTGCCAGCAGGGCAGGGAGAGTGACTAAAAACATTCAGTACTTC.

The chain has TRBV18 and TRBJ1-5; D call uncertain. CDR1 and CDR2 from the germline V gene are KGHSH and LQKENI. This CDR3 comprises 16 residues. The V end was cut by 5 bases, the J end by 0 bases, with 14 bases between. CDR3 protein: CASSTSTTNSNQPQHF. Here the CDR3 DNA reads TGTGCCAGCTCAACCAGCACAACTAATAGCAATCAGCCCCAGCATTTT.

The CDR3 sequence is CASSLRTANQPQHF. The CDR3 DNA reads TGTGCCAGCAGCTTAAGGACGGCCAATCAGCCCCAGCATTTT. V gene TRBV7-2 combines with J gene TRBJ1-5; D remains unclear. Germline-derived CDR1 and CDR2 are SGHTA and FQGNSA. This CDR3 region has 14 residues. Trimming left V 2 bases short and J 3 bases short, with 8 bases between.

The J gene is TRBJ1-3, the V gene TRBV5-5; possible D gene TRBD1, 5 bases. The CDR3 spans 14 residues. V was cut by 4 bases and J by 8 bases, with 16 bases left in between. Germline CDR1 and CDR2: SGHKS and YYEKEE (reference sequence). The CDR3 DNA follows: TGTGCCAGCAGCCCGGGACGCCGCGGAGACACCATATATTTT. Protein: CASSPGRRGDTIYF.

This clone has a single count. V gene TRBV9 combines with J gene TRBJ2-7; 7 bases align to TRBD1. The CDR3 is made up of 14 amino acids. Per germline, CDR1 SGDLS and CDR2 YYNGEE. The trim removed 0 bases at V and 7 bases at J, leaving 7 bases unmatched. CDR3 nucleotide sequence: TGTGCCAGCAGCGTAGGACAGGGTTACGGGGAGCAGTACTTC. Translated, it gives CASSVGQGYGEQYF. Full variable domain (remainder filled in from reference TRBV9 and TRBJ2-7): DSGVTQTPKHLITATGQRVTLRCSPRSGDLSVYWYQQSLDQGLQFLIQYYNGEERAKGNILERFSAQQFPDLHSELNLSSLELGDSALYFCASSVGQGYGEQYFGPGTRLTVT.

The chain joins TRBV4-3 to TRBJ1-5, with TRBD1 matching 7 bases. The length of the CDR3 is 19 residues. Germline trimming cut 2 bases from V and 6 bases from J; bases unmatched to any gene: 19. Germline V gives CDR1 LGHNA, CDR2 YSLEER. The CDR3 sequence: CASSQMLADGTEITQPQHF. DNA of the CDR3: TGCGCCAGCAGCCAAATGCTAGCAGACGGGACAGAAATTACTCAGCCCCAGCATTTT.